The 7 T cell receptor beta chains reported below all come from one sample, sequenced in a study of CD8+ T cells in alopecia areata. cDNA prepared by RNA extraction and subsequent reverse transcription served as the template for sequencing. Sequencing used immunoSEQ multiplex PCR; TCRdb keeps in-frame clones, though not all of them. The table has approximately 140,000 clones, roughly 80% seen once. Treatment defined: oral pan-JAK inhibitor, 5-10 mg twice daily. Sequencing used CD8+ T cells sorted from blood, obtained at week 4, from a patient treated with tofacitinib. All receptors derive from a human donor with alopecia areata.

This clone was found once. The DNA of the CDR3 is TGTGCCAGCAGCCCACTCGCTTTTGGGGGTGCCTACGAGCAGTACTTC. Amino acid sequence: CASSPLAFGGAYEQYF. The chain couples TRBV7-9 to TRBJ2-7; D possibly uses TRBD1 or TRBD2 (5 bases each). The V end was cut by 5 bases, the J end by 2 bases, with 19 bases between. In germline, CDR1 is SEHNR, CDR2 FQNEAQ (reference sequence). The CDR3 is made up of 16 amino acids.

This clone was recorded a few times. The V and J genes are TRBV5-6 and TRBJ2-7; no definite D call. Per germline, CDR1 SGHDT and CDR2 YYEEEE. Trimming shortened V by 0 bases and J by 2 bases, and 9 bases separated the two germline ends. The CDR3 runs 14 residues. In DNA form, the CDR3 reads TGTGCCAGCAGCTTGGGAGGCAGTGCCTACGAGCAGTACTTC. Residues: CASSLGGSAYEQYF.

The gene calls are TRBV11-2 and TRBJ2-5, with 7 bases matching TRBD2. V lost 4 bases and J lost 3; bases outside the gene matches: 2. The CDR3 consists of 13 residues. CDR1 and CDR2 (germline): SGHAT, FQNNGV. CDR3 sequence reads: CASSSSGEETQYF. CDR3 sequence (DNA): TGTGCCAGCAGCTCGAGCGGGGAAGAGACCCAGTACTTC.

The chain joins TRBV29-1 to TRBJ2-7; 7 positions agree with TRBD1. The CDR3 sequence is 13 residues long. The germline V gene encodes CDR1 SQVTM and CDR2 ANQGSEA. V was pared by 4 bases and J by 3 bases, with 6 bases of the junction left unmatched. In DNA form, the CDR3 reads TGCAGCGTTGTGAAGGGGGCTGGCTACGAGCAGTACTTC. Amino acids: CSVVKGAGYEQYF.

With regard to this clone: In the same sample, other DNA sequences code for this CDR3. The rearrangement links TRBV29-1 to TRBJ2-5; D might be TRBD2 (7 bases). Trimming stripped 3 bases from V and 4 bases from J, with 9 bases between. This CDR3 is 12 amino acids long. CDR1 and CDR2 (germline): SQVTM, ANQGSEA. The DNA of the CDR3 is TGCAGCGTTGAGGGAGGGGGAGAGACCCAGTACTTC. Translated: CSVEGGGETQYF. Full variable domain (missing parts from reference TRBV29-1 and TRBJ2-5): SAVISQKPSRDICQRGTSLTIQCQVDSQVTMMFWYRQQPGQSLTLIATANQGSEATYESGFVIDKFPISRPNLTFSTLTVSNMSPEDSSIYLCSVEGGGETQYFGPGTRLLVL.

The chain combines TRBV4-1 with TRBJ2-1; no clear D gene. V was trimmed by 6 bases and J by 3 bases, leaving 12 bases between them. The V gene's germline CDR1 is MGHRA and CDR2 YSYEKL. The CDR3 sequence is 14 residues long. The CDR3 region is CASRIGPDYNEQFF. The CDR3 nucleotides read TGCGCCAGCAGAATAGGTCCGGACTACAATGAGCAGTTCTTC.

The chain is built from TRBV27 and TRBJ1-5, with D possibly TRBD1 on 6 matching bases. V was pared by 6 bases and J by 3 bases, with 12 bases between. Germline CDR1 reads MNHEY; CDR2 reads SMNVEV (reference sequence). This CDR3 comprises 14 residues. The CDR3 protein is CASRGTGSNQPQHF. The CDR3 DNA is TGTGCCAGCAGAGGAACAGGGTCCAATCAGCCCCAGCATTTT.